This passage covers 32 T cell receptor beta chains from one sample sequenced in a study of T-cell reconstitution after alpha-beta-depleted transplantation in children. During its preparation, the TCRbeta library received unique molecular identifiers. TCRdb analysed the PCR reads with MiXCR anew, one entry per CDR3 protein. Of hundreds of thousands of distinct CDR3 sequences in the sample, around 23% were seen once. The material was PBMCs, mostly from graft donor cells, obtained 360 days after TCRalphabeta/CD19-depleted stem cell transplant. All receptors derive from a boy in the first two years of life who had a stem cell transplant for acute myeloid leukemia, so the T cells may come from the graft donor.

In its sample, this clonotype was seen a few times. The chain carries TRBV20-1 and TRBJ1-5, with D tentatively TRBD1 (6 bases). V gave up 1 base and J gave up 4 bases, with 20 bases separating them. Germline CDR1 DFQATT, CDR2 SNEGSKA (reference sequence). The CDR3 sequence is 17 residues long. Here the CDR3 DNA reads TGCAGTGCTAGAGGAAAAACGGGGGCGCGGCTTAATCAGCCCCAGCATTTT. This encodes CSARGKTGARLNQPQHF.

In its sample, this clonotype was seen a few times. The V and J genes are TRBV5-5 and TRBJ2-5; TRBD2 matches 11 bases. The V and J ends lost 0 bases and 4 bases, in that order; junction bases with no gene match: 11. Germline CDR1 is SGHKS and CDR2 is YYEKEE (reference sequence). This CDR3 has 18 amino acids. This CDR3 reads CASSLALAGGGLRETQYF. CDR3 DNA: TGTGCCAGCAGCTTGGCCCTAGCGGGGGGCGGATTAAGAGAGACCCAGTACTTC.

V usage is TRBV20-1 and J usage is TRBJ1-2, with D possibly matching TRBD1 (5 bases). CDR1 DFQATT and CDR2 SNEGSKA come from the germline V gene (reference sequence). The CDR3 runs 13 residues. V gave up 0 bases and J gave up 10 bases, with 15 bases separating them. The CDR3 bases are TGCAGTGCTAGAGATGACCGGGGGATGGACTACACCTTC. Its translation is CSARDDRGMDYTF.

This clonotype was recorded at least ten times. The rearrangement joins TRBV7-2 to TRBJ2-4; a possible D gene is TRBD1 (5 bases). V lost 5 bases and J 3 bases, leaving 20 bases between the germline ends. The CDR3 is made up of 17 amino acids. Germline V gene lookup returns CDR1 SGHTA and CDR2 FQGNSA. CDR3 coding DNA: TGTGCCAGCAGCCCACAGATTAGGGCAGGGAACAAAAACATTCAGTACTTC. Residues: CASSPQIRAGNKNIQYF.

This sequence joins TRBV9 and TRBJ2-3; possible D gene TRBD1, 5 bases. V shed 2 bases and J shed 1 base, with 8 bases lying between them. Germline CDR1 SGDLS, CDR2 YYNGEE. The CDR3 length is 14 residues. The CDR3 DNA reads as TGTGCCAGCAGCGTGGGGCTAGGCACAGATACGCAGTATTTT. It codes for CASSVGLGTDTQYF.

V gene TRBV5-1 combines with J gene TRBJ2-1; 11 bases align to TRBD2. The length of the CDR3 is 16 residues. V lost 4 bases to trimming and J lost 1 base; unmatched junction nucleotides: 4. The germline gives CDR1 SGHRS, CDR2 YFSETQ. Here the CDR3 DNA reads TGCGCCAGCAGCCGTGGACTAGCGGGTTCCTACAATGAGCAGTTCTTC. Amino acid sequence: CASSRGLAGSYNEQFF.

Many counts were recorded for this clonotype. The V and J genes are TRBV5-5 and TRBJ2-1, with D perhaps matching TRBD2 (5 bases). Germline V CDR1 and CDR2: SGHKS, YYEKEE (reference sequence). There are 15 residues in the CDR3. Trimming shortened V by 1 base and J by 6 bases, and 14 bases separated the two germline ends. CDR3 region: CASSLRFGEFNEQFF. The CDR3 DNA reads TGTGCCAGCAGCTTGAGGTTTGGGGAGTTCAATGAGCAGTTCTTC.

The chain is built from TRBV6-2 or TRBV6-3 and TRBJ2-1, with unresolved D. CDR3 length equals 14 residues. Germline values: CDR1 MNHEY, CDR2 SVGEGT. V was clipped by 7 bases and J by 10 bases, with 20 bases between them. The CDR3 here is CASTSRAPDPEQFF. The CDR3 DNA is TGTGCCAGCACCTCCCGGGCTCCCGACCCCGAGCAGTTCTTC.

J is TRBJ2-7 and V is TRBV12-3 or TRBV12-4, with TRBD1 matching over 7 bases. The CDR3 contains 14 residues. V trimming: 3 bases; J trimming: 3 bases; junction bases outside the gene matches: 5. CDR3 sequence reads: CASSLIGGFYEQYF. The CDR3, as DNA: TGTGCCAGCAGTTTGATAGGGGGCTTCTACGAGCAGTACTTC.

This chain links TRBV10-2 with TRBJ2-4, with D perhaps matching TRBD1 or TRBD2 (6 bases each). The CDR3 extends over 13 amino acids. Trimming shortened V by 8 bases and J by 4 bases, and 12 bases separated the two germline ends. Germline V gene lookup returns CDR1 WSHSY and CDR2 SAAADI. The CDR3 spells CASEGGQKNIQYF. The CDR3 DNA reads TGCGCCAGCGAGGGGGGCCAAAAAAACATTCAGTACTTC.

The DNA for the CDR3 is TGCAGTGCCTACGGTAGCGGGGGGGCCGAGACCCAGTACTTC. Translated, it gives CSAYGSGGAETQYF. J is TRBJ2-5 and V is TRBV20-1; TRBD2 matches at 11 bases. From germline, CDR1 is DFQATT and CDR2 SNEGSKA (reference sequence). Trimming took 6 bases from V and 5 from J; bases not matched to a gene: 8. The CDR3 runs to 14 residues.

This clonotype was observed a handful of times. This chain links TRBV10-3 with TRBJ2-5; D possibly corresponds to TRBD2 (6 bases). Germline loops: CDR1 ENHRY, CDR2 SYGVKD. V lost 6 bases to trimming and J lost 1 base, with 9 bases between them. The CDR3 is 13 amino acids. The CDR3 spells CAIRPGGQETQYF. DNA for the CDR3: TGTGCCATCAGACCCGGGGGCCAAGAGACCCAGTACTTC.

This clonotype was observed a few times. The rearrangement links TRBV9 to TRBJ1-1; D possibly corresponds to TRBD1 (6 bases). Germline V gene data show CDR1 as SGDLS and CDR2 as YYNGEE. V was trimmed by 0 bases and J by 1 base, leaving 13 bases between them. The CDR3 sequence is 16 residues long. The CDR3 here is CASSVEVGGENTEAFF. The CDR3 nucleotides are TGTGCCAGCAGCGTAGAAGTGGGGGGCGAGAACACTGAAGCTTTCTTT.

The J gene is TRBJ2-3, the V gene TRBV11-2; tentative D call: TRBD1 (6 bases). Germline V gene sequence: CDR1 SGHAT, CDR2 FQNNGV. Trimming pared 1 base from V and 0 bases from J, leaving 14 bases between. CDR3 length equals 17 residues. CDR3 DNA sequence: TGTGCCAGCAGCTTAGTGGGGGACATTCCTAGCACAGATACGCAGTATTTT. As protein: CASSLVGDIPSTDTQYF.

This clonotype was found many times. The V call is TRBV4-2, the J call TRBJ2-3, with D possibly being TRBD1 (6 bases). The germline V gene has CDR1 LGHNA and CDR2 YNFKEQ. CDR3 size: 17 residues. Trimming stripped 0 bases from V and 2 bases from J, with 15 bases between. The CDR3 reads CASSQDFTGLFTDTQYF. The CDR3 DNA reads as TGTGCCAGCAGCCAAGATTTCACAGGGCTATTCACAGATACGCAGTATTTT.

This clonotype was seen ten or more times. The chain couples TRBV5-6 to TRBJ2-1; no clear D. CDR1 is SGHDT and CDR2 is YYEEEE in the germline V gene. The CDR3 is made up of 12 amino acids. The V and J ends lost 9 bases and 7 bases respectively, with 14 bases between them. For the CDR3, the DNA is TGTGCCATGGGCCCCGGCGAGAATGAGCAGTTCTTC. Encoded protein: CAMGPGENEQFF.

In its sample, this clonotype was seen many times. The chain has TRBV15 and TRBJ2-4, with D perhaps TRBD1 (6 bases). CDR1 and CDR2 (germline): LNHNV, YYDKDF (reference sequence). CDR3 length: 15 residues. Trimming stripped 1 base from V and 0 bases from J, with 7 bases between. The CDR3 sequence: CATSRGTVAKNIQYF. The CDR3 nucleotides read TGTGCCACCAGCAGAGGGACAGTAGCCAAAAACATTCAGTACTTC. Complete variable domain (other parts from reference TRBV15 and TRBJ2-4): DAMVIQNPRYQVTQFGKPVTLSCSQTLNHNVMYWYQQKSSQAPKLLFHYYDKDFNNEADTPDNFQSRRPNTSFCFLDIRSPGLGDTAMYLCATSRGTVAKNIQYFGAGTRLSVL.

This clonotype has a handful of counts. The chain employs TRBV20-1 and TRBJ2-3; D gene ambiguous. Trimming removed 1 base at V and 6 bases at J, with 14 bases between. CDR1 and CDR2 (germline): DFQATT, SNEGSKA (reference sequence). The CDR3 is made up of 14 amino acids. CDR3 sequence reads: CSARVGPSLDTQYF. CDR3 nucleotides: TGCAGTGCTAGAGTAGGCCCATCTCTGGATACGCAGTATTTT.

This clonotype was seen only once. This chain joins TRBV5-1 and TRBJ2-1; the match to TRBD1 covers 7 bases. Per germline, CDR1 SGHRS and CDR2 YFSETQ. CDR3 length: 15 residues. V lost 0 bases, J lost 6 bases, and 6 bases stayed unmatched. The CDR3 region is CASSLGGGMGNEQFF. Here the CDR3 DNA reads TGCGCCAGCAGCTTGGGAGGGGGCATGGGCAATGAGCAGTTCTTC.

This clonotype was recorded many times. The gene calls are TRBV7-9 and TRBJ1-4; D gene unclear. V was shortened by 5 bases and J by 3 bases, with 13 bases between the two germline ends. Germline V gives CDR1 SEHNR, CDR2 FQNEAQ (reference sequence). The CDR3 is 15 residues long. CDR3 nucleotides: TGTGCCAGCAGCACCTACAGATCCTCTAATGAAAAACTGTTTTTT. Residues: CASSTYRSSNEKLFF.

This sequence joins TRBV20-1 and TRBJ2-2; 7 nucleotides agree with TRBD1. Trimming removed 3 bases from V and 2 bases from J; junction bases left unmatched: 6. The CDR3 is 15 amino acids. CDR1 and CDR2 (germline): DFQATT, SNEGSKA (reference sequence). The CDR3: CSASRQGVNTGELFF. The CDR3 coding sequence is TGCAGTGCTAGCCGACAGGGCGTTAACACCGGGGAGCTGTTTTTT.

This clonotype has a count of ten or more. Here the CDR3 reads CASSLASGGTYNEQFF. The CDR3 nucleotides are TGTGCCAGCAGCTTAGCCTCCGGGGGGACCTACAATGAGCAGTTCTTC. The rearrangement uses TRBV7-9 and TRBJ2-1; 7 bases agree with TRBD2. The CDR3 totals 16 residues. Germline V lookup: CDR1 SEHNR, CDR2 FQNEAQ (reference sequence). The V segment lost 0 bases and the J segment 2 bases; nucleotides outside the gene matches: 4.

The chain is built from TRBV6-1 and TRBJ2-3, with 7 bases that match TRBD2. The trim removed 6 bases at V and 0 bases at J, leaving 6 bases unmatched. The CDR3 runs 15 residues. The germline V gene encodes CDR1 MNHNS and CDR2 SASEGT. The CDR3 coding sequence is TGTGCCAGCAGAAGCGGGACTACCAGCACAGATACGCAGTATTTT. This gives the protein CASRSGTTSTDTQYF.

This clonotype was recorded at least ten times. The chain uses TRBV6-1 and TRBJ2-7, with 11 positions matching TRBD1. The V segment lost 5 bases and the J segment 3 bases; nucleotides outside the gene matches: 9. This CDR3 region has 16 residues. CDR1 and CDR2 from the germline V gene are MNHNS and SASEGT. The CDR3 region has the DNA TGTGCCAGCAGTCAACCCAGGACAGGGGGCAACTACGAGCAGTACTTC. Its translation: CASSQPRTGGNYEQYF.

The chain is built from TRBV7-9 and TRBJ1-1, with TRBD1 identical over 7 bases. The CDR3 length is 16 residues. Germline V lookup: CDR1 SEHNR, CDR2 FQNEAQ (reference sequence). The J segment lost 1 base and the V segment lost 4 bases, leaving 9 bases of the junction unmatched. CDR3 sequence (DNA): TGTGCCAGCAGCTCCCACAGGGGACAGTCGAACACTGAAGCTTTCTTT. It is translated as CASSSHRGQSNTEAFF.

The sample holds many counts of this clonotype. The V gene is TRBV7-2, the J gene TRBJ2-3, with D tentatively TRBD1 (5 bases). Germline assignment: CDR1 SGHTA and CDR2 FQGNSA. The CDR3 has 13 residues. V shed 5 bases and J shed 5 bases, with 11 bases lying between them. CDR3: CASSLGRGDTQYF. The CDR3 DNA reads as TGTGCCAGCAGCCTGGGAAGGGGAGATACGCAGTATTTT. Together with reference TRBV7-2 and TRBJ2-3, the CDR3 gives the full variable domain: GAGVSQSPSNKVTEKGKDVELRCDPISGHTALYWYRQSLGQGLEFLIYFQGNSAPDKSGLPSDRFSAERTGGSVSTLTIQRTQQEDSAVYLCASSLGRGDTQYFGPGTRLTVL.

This clonotype came up many times. The CDR3 region has the DNA TGCAGTGCTAGAGACGGTATTTACAATGAGCAGTTCTTC. Protein: CSARDGIYNEQFF. This rearrangement joins TRBV20-1 to TRBJ2-1; D gene ambiguous. Germline V gives CDR1 DFQATT, CDR2 SNEGSKA (reference sequence). The CDR3 covers 13 residues. V lost 0 bases to trimming and J lost 4 bases, with 7 bases between them.

This clonotype was observed a handful of times. The chain couples TRBV10-3 to TRBJ1-5; 12 bases are a match to TRBD1. The CDR3 runs 14 residues. Trimming removed 10 bases from V and 7 bases from J; junction bases left unmatched: 8. The V gene's germline CDR1 is ENHRY and CDR2 SYGVKD. The CDR3 DNA reads as TGTGCCACAGGGACAGGGGGCGAGGGGCAGCCCCAGCATTTT. Its protein product is CATGTGGEGQPQHF.

The rearrangement joins TRBV6-5 to TRBJ2-4; D perhaps matches TRBD2 (5 bases). CDR1 is MNHEY and CDR2 is SVGAGI in the germline V gene. V gave up 2 bases and J gave up 3 bases, with 8 bases separating them. The CDR3 is 14 amino acids. The CDR3 here is CASSYEGVKNIQYF. The CDR3 coding sequence is TGTGCCAGCAGTTACGAGGGAGTCAAAAACATTCAGTACTTC.

This rearrangement joins TRBV28 to TRBJ2-7, with a weak D call TRBD1 (6 bases). The CDR3 consists of 12 residues. V lost 2 bases, J lost 6 bases, and 8 bases lay in between. Germline V gene data show CDR1 as MDHEN and CDR2 as SYDVKM. The CDR3 sequence is CASSLRGGEQYV. CDR3 DNA: TGTGCCAGCAGTTTAAGAGGGGGCGAGCAGTACGTC.

The gene calls are TRBV10-3 and TRBJ2-7; D unclear. Germline V gene sequence: CDR1 ENHRY, CDR2 SYGVKD. V was cut by 6 bases and J by 6 bases, with 15 bases left in between. This CDR3 spans 13 amino acids. The DNA for the CDR3 is TGTGCCATCAGAACCGGACCTCTTGGCGAGCAGTACGTC. It translates to CAIRTGPLGEQYV.

This clonotype was seen a handful of times. J is TRBJ1-1 and V is TRBV29-1, with D unresolved. Between the trimmed V and J ends, which lost 5 bases and 0 bases, there was a span of 13 bases. CDR1 and CDR2 (germline): SQVTM, ANQGSEA. The CDR3 sequence is 14 residues long. In nucleotides, the CDR3 is TGCAGCGTTCGAGGAGTGATTATGAACACTGAAGCTTTCTTT. Translation gives CSVRGVIMNTEAFF.